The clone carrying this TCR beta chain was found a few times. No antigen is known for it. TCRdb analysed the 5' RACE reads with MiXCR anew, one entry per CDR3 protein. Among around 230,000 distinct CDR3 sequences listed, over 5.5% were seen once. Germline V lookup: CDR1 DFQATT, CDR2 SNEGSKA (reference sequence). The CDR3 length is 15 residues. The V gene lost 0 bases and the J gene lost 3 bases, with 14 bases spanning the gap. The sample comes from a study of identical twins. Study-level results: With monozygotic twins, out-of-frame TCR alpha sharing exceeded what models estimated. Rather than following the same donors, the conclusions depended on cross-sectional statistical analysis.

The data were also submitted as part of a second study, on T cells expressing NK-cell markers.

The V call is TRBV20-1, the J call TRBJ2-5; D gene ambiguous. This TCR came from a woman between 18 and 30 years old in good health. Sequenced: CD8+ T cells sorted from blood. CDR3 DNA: TGCAGTGCTAGAGATTTTTGGTCTCCTAAAGAGACCCAGTACTTC. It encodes CSARDFWSPKETQYF.